This TCR beta chain was sequenced during a study of cytomegalovirus exposure and HLA in healthy donors. This CDR3 region has 17 residues. A remark on this clone: Its antigen is not identified.

Study conclusions and caveats: A previous analysis found most TCR beta V segments productive roughly 90% or roughly 30% of the time. Rates of TCR association differed by HLA locus in a later analysis, with DRB1 highest and HLA-C lowest.

The PCR made use of 60 Vbeta and 13 Jbeta primers. Assay: immunoSEQ multiplex PCR; the TCRdb copy retains only in-frame clones and omits some. Here the sample spans about 110,000 clones, 67% being singletons. The sequencing input was PBMCs. The V and J genes are TRBV12-2 and TRBJ1-2; TRBD1 is the table's D call and was not checked against the DNA. TRBV12-2 is tagged as a pseudogene. This TCR derives from a young man in good health and CMV-seropositive. DNA of the CDR3: TGTGCAAGTCGCTCTTTCACCGGGGCGACAGGCCCCTATGGCTACACCTTC. Translating it yields CASRSFTGATGPYGYTF.